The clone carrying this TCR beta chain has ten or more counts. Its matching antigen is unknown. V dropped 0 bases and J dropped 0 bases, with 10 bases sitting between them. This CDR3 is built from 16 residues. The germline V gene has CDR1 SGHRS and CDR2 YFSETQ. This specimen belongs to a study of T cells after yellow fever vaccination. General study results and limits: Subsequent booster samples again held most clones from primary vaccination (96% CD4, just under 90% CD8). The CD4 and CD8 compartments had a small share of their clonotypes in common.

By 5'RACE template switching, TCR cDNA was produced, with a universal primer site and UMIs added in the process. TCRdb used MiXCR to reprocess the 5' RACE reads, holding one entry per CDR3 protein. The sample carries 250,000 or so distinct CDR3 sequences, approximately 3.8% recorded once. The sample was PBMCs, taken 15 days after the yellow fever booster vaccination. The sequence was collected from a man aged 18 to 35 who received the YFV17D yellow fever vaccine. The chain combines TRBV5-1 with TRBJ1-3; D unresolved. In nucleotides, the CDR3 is TGCGCCAGCAGCTTGGGGTACAGAGCCTCTGGAAACACCATATATTTT. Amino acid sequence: CASSLGYRASGNTIYF. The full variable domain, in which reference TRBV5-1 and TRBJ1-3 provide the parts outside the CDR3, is KAGVTQTPRYLIKTRGQQVTLSCSPISGHRSVSWYQQTPGQGLQFLFEYFSETQRNKGNFPGRFSGRQFSNSRSEMNVSTLELGDSALYLCASSLGYRASGNTIYFGEGSWLTVV.